This entry features one T cell receptor beta chain sequence. Its antigen target is currently unknown. No base qualities exist here, and no much larger clone lies one base off it. A second Seattle source provided samples from volunteer blood donors who had recovered from COVID-19. Each collaborating institution followed its own protocols to collect whole blood in K2EDTA tubes. For TCRbeta analysis, collaborators shipped samples in one of three forms: frozen whole blood, isolated PBMCs, or DNA extracted from either of those sample types. The sample is drawn from a study of blood T cell repertoires in COVID-19 (TCRdb year 2020). A note on the overall study: Samples covering the acute and convalescent phases of COVID-19 were provided by collaborators in the United States, Italy and Spain. The material from the prospective study consisted of cDNA or gDNA derived from T cells, B-cell-depleted T cells, or PBMCs. The dataset comprised deeply sampled blood TCRbeta repertoires from subjects exposed to, actively infected with, or recovered from COVID-19. The repertoires were released in a freely available public database intended as a resource for research on the immune response to SARS-CoV-2. Samples came from the ongoing ImmuneRACE study (first 160 participants) plus 1,254 subjects from 6 global collaborators. Sample metadata almost always included a de-identified subject ID, COVID-19 status, age in years and sex. Where HLA class I and class II types were available, the types were taken from metadata supplied by the sample provider, not from assay-based typing.

The immunoSEQ Assay, a bias-controlled multiplex PCR, was used to amplify TCRbeta CDR3 regions from genomic DNA. The original pipeline was this. Nucleated cell counts per sample were estimated from amplification of reference gene primers within the assay. To quantify the absolute abundance of each unique TCRbeta CDR3 rearrangement, sequence reads were collapsed and filtered. Productive Simpson clonality was computed per sample as the square root of Simpson's diversity index over productive rearrangements. Not all clones reach the TCRdb copy of this immuneACCESS table, which keeps in-frame sequences only. Checked studies attribute under half of the gap to unresolved V genes and leave the rest unexplained. Clone size and the V and J calls come from that table; the DNA yielded D and trimming. The sample data list about 320,000 clones, and around 89% of these were observed just once. Roughly 6.7% of the sample comes from the top ten.

V gives up 3 bases and J gives up 4 bases, and the segment between their germline ends measures 13 bases. The germline V gene specifies SGDLS as CDR1 and YYNGEE as CDR2. From its cysteine to its phenylalanine, the CDR3 spans 14 amino acids. The retained sequence is limited to the CDR3, 42 bases, with the frame set at the first base. Broader findings and caveats from the paper: The amount of clinical and demographic metadata varied by source and participant and was provided uncurated.

Sequencing was done on a sample of peripheral blood. The chain couples TRBV9 to TRBJ1-2, with an unclear D gene assignment. This TCR came from a man aged 18 to 30 who had recovered from COVID-19. CDR3 sequence: CASSAQQEGYGYTF. The bases read TGTGCCAGCAGCGCCCAGCAGGAGGGCTATGGCTACACCTTC.